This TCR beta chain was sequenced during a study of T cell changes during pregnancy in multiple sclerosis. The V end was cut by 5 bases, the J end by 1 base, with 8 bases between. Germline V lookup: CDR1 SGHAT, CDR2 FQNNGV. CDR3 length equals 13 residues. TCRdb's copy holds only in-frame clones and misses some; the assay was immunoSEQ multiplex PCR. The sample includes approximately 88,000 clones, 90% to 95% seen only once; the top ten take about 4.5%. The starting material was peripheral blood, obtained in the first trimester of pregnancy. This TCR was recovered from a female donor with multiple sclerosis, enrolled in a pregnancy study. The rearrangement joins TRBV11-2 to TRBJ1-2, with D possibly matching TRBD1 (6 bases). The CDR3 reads CASSGTSNYGYTF. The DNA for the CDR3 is TGTGCCAGCAGCGGGACAAGTAACTATGGCTACACCTTC. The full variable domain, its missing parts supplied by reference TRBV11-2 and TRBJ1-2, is EAGVAQSPRYKIIEKRQSVAFWCNPISGHATLYWYQQILGQGPKLLIQFQNNGVVDDSQLPKDRFSAERLKGVDSTLKIQPAKLEDSAVYLCASSGTSNYGYTFGSGTRLTVV.